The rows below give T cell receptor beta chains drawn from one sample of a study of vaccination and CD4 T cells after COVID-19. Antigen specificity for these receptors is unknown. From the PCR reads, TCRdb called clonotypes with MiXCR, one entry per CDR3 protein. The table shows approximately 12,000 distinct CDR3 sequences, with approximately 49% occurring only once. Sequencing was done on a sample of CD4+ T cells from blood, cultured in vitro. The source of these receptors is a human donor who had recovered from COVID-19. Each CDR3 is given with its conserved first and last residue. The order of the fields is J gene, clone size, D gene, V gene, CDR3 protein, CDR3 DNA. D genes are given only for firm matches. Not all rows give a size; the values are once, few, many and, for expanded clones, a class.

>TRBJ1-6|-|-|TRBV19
CASSPGGVSYNSPLHF
TGTGCCAGTAGTCCGGGTGGGGTCTCCTATAATTCACCCCTCCACTTT
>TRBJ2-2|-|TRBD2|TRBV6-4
CASSPAGGNTGELFF
TGTGCCAGCAGCCCCGCGGGGGGAAACACCGGGGAGCTGTTTTTT
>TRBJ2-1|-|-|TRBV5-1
CASSLQLNEQFF
TGCGCCAGCAGCTTACAGCTCAATGAGCAGTTCTTC
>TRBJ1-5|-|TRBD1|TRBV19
CASWTGHSNQPQHF
TGTGCCAGTTGGACAGGGCATAGCAATCAGCCCCAGCATTTT
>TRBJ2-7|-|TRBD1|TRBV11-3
CASSSGQGGYEQYF
TGTGCCAGCAGCTCGGGACAGGGGGGCTACGAGCAGTACTTC
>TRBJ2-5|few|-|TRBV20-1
CSAPPDRAGETQYF
TGCAGTGCTCCCCCTGATAGGGCGGGAGAGACCCAGTACTTC
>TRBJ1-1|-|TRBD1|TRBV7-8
CASSYTGQTLNTEAFF
TGTGCCAGCAGTTATACGGGACAGACTTTGAACACTGAAGCTTTCTTT
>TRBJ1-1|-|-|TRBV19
CASSIGGSEAFF
TGTGCCAGTAGTATTGGGGGCTCTGAAGCTTTCTTT
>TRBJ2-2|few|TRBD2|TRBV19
CASSISLAGGNTGELFF
TGTGCCAGTAGTATATCCCTAGCGGGAGGGAACACCGGGGAGCTGTTTTTT
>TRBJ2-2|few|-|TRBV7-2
CASSLGVGELFF
TGTGCCAGCAGCTTAGGGGTCGGGGAGCTGTTTTTT
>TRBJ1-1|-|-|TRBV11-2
CASSSARGRKDAEAFF
TGTGCCAGCAGCAGCGCTAGGGGCAGAAAAGACGCTGAAGCTTTCTTT
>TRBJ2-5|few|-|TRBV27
CASSLYTGRSGETQYF
TGTGCCAGCAGTTTATATACCGGGAGATCCGGAGAGACCCAGTACTTC
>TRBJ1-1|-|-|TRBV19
CASGLTGNTEAFF
TGTGCCAGTGGTCTTACGGGGAACACTGAAGCTTTCTTT
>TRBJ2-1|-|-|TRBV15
CATSRDVVQTYNEQFF
TGTGCCACCAGCAGAGATGTAGTACAGACCTACAATGAGCAGTTCTTC
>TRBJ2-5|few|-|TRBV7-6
CASSSLGASRSQETQYF
TGTGCCAGCAGCTCCTTGGGGGCGAGTAGGTCACAAGAGACTCAGTACTTC
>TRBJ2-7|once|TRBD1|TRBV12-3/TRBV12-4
CASSSSPGQGYSYEQYF
TGTGCCAGCAGTTCCTCCCCAGGACAGGGGTACTCCTACGAGCAGTACTTC
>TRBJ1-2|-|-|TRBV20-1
CSAKVLGLGGGYTF
TGCAGTGCTAAGGTTTTGGGATTGGGTGGCGGCTACACCTTC
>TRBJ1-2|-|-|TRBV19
CASSIGGVGYTF
TGTGCCAGTAGTATAGGAGGAGTTGGCTACACCTTC
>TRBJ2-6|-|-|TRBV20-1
CSARDRSVGANVLTF
TGCAGTGCTAGAGATCGATCTGTTGGGGCCAACGTCCTGACTTTC
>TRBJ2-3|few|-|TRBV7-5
CISVPEAYGLLSTDTQYF
-
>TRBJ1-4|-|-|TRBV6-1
CASSPRGGLWGEKLFF
TGTGCCAGCAGCCCCCGGGGGGGCCTTTGGGGTGAAAAACTGTTTTTT
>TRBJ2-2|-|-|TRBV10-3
CAIHSDVTGELFF
TGTGCCATCCACAGTGATGTCACCGGGGAGCTGTTTTTT
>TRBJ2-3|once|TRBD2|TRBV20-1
CSAAGQGLAGGTDTQYF
TGCAGTGCTGCAGGCCAAGGACTAGCGGGAGGGACAGATACGCAGTATTTT
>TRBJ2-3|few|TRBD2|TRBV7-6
CASSAPGLARYTQYF
TGTGCCAGCAGCGCCCCGGGACTAGCGCGATATACGCAGTATTTT
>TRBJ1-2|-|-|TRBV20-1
CSAISGDGNYGYTF
TGCAGTGCTATCTCAGGGGACGGGAACTATGGCTACACCTTC
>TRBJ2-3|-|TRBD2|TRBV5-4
CASSLGGLAGGDTQYF
TGTGCCAGCAGCTTGGGGGGACTAGCGGGAGGAGATACGCAGTATTTT
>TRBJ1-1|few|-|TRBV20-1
CSAYPQGRFTEAFF
TGCAGTGCTTATCCTCAGGGTCGGTTCACTGAAGCTTTCTTT
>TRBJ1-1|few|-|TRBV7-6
CASSLGISGEAFF
TGTGCCAGCAGCTTAGGAATTTCAGGTGAAGCTTTCTTT
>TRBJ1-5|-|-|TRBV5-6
CASSLFGQPQHF
TGTGCCAGCAGCTTGTTTGGTCAGCCCCAGCATTTT
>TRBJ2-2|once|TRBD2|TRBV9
CASSVDRTRRTGELFF
TGTGCCAGCAGCGTAGACAGGACTAGAAGAACCGGGGAGCTGTTTTTT
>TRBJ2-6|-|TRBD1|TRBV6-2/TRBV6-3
CASSRTGGSGANVLTF
TGTGCCAGCAGTCGCACAGGGGGATCTGGGGCCAACGTCCTGACTTTC
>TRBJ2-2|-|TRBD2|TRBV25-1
CASRPAGSNTGELFF
TGTGCCAGCAGGCCAGCGGGATCGAACACCGGGGAGCTGTTTTTT
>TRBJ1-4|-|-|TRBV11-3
CASSDTGRFTTNEKLFF
TGTGCCAGCAGCGATACAGGGAGGTTTACAACTAATGAAAAACTGTTTTTT
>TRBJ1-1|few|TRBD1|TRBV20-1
CSATGGSTEAFF
TGCAGTGCCACAGGGGGAAGCACTGAAGCTTTCTTT
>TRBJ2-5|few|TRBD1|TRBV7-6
CATRGLGKGQETQYF
TGTGCCACCAGGGGGTTAGGAAAAGGCCAAGAGACCCAGTACTTC
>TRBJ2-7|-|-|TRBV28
CASSLPGLLAEQYF
TGTGCCAGCAGTTTGCCCGGGTTACTTGCCGAGCAGTACTTC
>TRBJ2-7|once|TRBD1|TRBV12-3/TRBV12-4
CASSQTGFEQYF
TGTGCCAGCAGTCAGACAGGGTTCGAGCAGTACTTC